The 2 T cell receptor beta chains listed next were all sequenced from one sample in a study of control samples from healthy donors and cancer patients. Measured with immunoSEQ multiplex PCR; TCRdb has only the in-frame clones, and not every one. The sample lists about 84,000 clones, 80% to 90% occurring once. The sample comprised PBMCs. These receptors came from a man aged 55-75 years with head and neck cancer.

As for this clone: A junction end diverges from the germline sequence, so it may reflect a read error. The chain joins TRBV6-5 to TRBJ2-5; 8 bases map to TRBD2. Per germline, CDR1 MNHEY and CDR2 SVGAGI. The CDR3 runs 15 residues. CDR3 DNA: TGTGCGAGCACCCCCACCGGGACTAGCCAAGAGACCCAGTACTTC. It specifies CASTPTGTSQETQYF.

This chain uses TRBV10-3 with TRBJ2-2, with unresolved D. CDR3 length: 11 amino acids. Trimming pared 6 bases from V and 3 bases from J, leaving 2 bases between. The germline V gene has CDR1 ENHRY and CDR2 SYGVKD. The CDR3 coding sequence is TGTGCCATCAGGTACACCGGGGAGCTGTTTTTT. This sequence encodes CAIRYTGELFF.